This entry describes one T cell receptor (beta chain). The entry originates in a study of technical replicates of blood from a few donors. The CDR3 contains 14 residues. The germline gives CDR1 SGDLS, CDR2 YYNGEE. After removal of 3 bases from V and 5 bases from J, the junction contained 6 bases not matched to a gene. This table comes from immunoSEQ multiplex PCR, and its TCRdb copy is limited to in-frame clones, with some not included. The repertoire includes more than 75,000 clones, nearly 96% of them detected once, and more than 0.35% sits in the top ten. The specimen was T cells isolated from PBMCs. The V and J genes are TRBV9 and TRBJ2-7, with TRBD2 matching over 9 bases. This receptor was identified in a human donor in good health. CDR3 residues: CASSGIAGVDEQYF. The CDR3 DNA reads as TGTGCCAGCAGCGGAATAGCGGGAGTCGACGAGCAGTACTTC.